The 7 T cell receptor beta chains presented below share a single source sample, sequenced in a study of T-cell reconstitution after alpha-beta-depleted transplantation in children. Preparation of the TCRbeta library involved a method that used unique molecular identifiers. TCRdb independently ran MiXCR on the PCR reads; one entry per CDR3 protein. The sample lists about half a million distinct CDR3 sequences, around 12% occurring once. The material was PBMCs from the stem cell graft donor, obtained from the stem cell graft. The source of these receptors is a human donor who donated a stem cell graft to a child with combined immunodeficiency.

This clonotype came up many times. This rearrangement joins TRBV25-1 to TRBJ2-1, with unresolved D. V lost 3 bases and J 7 bases, leaving 1 base between the germline ends. The CDR3 has 10 residues. Per the germline V gene, CDR1 is MGHDK and CDR2 is SYGVNS. For the CDR3, the DNA is TGTGCCAGCAGTGATAATGAGCAGTTCTTC. Translating it yields CASSDNEQFF.

In this sample, this clonotype turned up a few times. The chain links TRBV9 to TRBJ2-7; D might be TRBD1 (5 bases). Between the trimmed V and J ends, which lost 4 bases and 3 bases, there was a span of 14 bases. Germline-derived CDR1 and CDR2 are SGDLS and YYNGEE. This CDR3 is 14 amino acids long. The DNA of the CDR3 is TGTGCCAGCAGCCCGTCGGACACCAACTACGAGCAGTACTTC. Translated, it gives CASSPSDTNYEQYF. The variable domain in full, with the rest retrieved from reference TRBV9 and TRBJ2-7, is DSGVTQTPKHLITATGQRVTLRCSPRSGDLSVYWYQQSLDQGLQFLIQYYNGEERAKGNILERFSAQQFPDLHSELNLSSLELGDSALYFCASSPSDTNYEQYFGPGTRLTVT.

This chain connects TRBV29-1 to TRBJ1-2; D possibly corresponds to TRBD1 (6 bases). With 6 bases removed from V and 7 bases from J, the gap between germline ends came to 18 bases. The CDR3 has 13 residues. Germline V gene data show CDR1 as SQVTM and CDR2 as ANQGSEA. The CDR3 nucleotides are TGCAGCGTGGAGTCGGGGGGGCGAATTGGCTACACCTTC. It encodes CSVESGGRIGYTF.

V is TRBV5-4 and J is TRBJ2-5; D gene unclear. Trimming took 2 bases from V and 0 from J, leaving 8 bases between them. The germline V gene has CDR1 SGHNT and CDR2 YYREEE (reference sequence). The CDR3 covers 14 residues. CDR3 in DNA: TGTGCCAGCAGCTTTAAGAGAGACCAAGAGACCCAGTACTTC. Translated, it gives CASSFKRDQETQYF.

This clonotype came up many times. The gene calls are TRBV7-3 and TRBJ2-1; 7 nucleotides align to TRBD2. Germline V gene lookup returns CDR1 SGHTA and CDR2 FQGTGA. The V segment lost 1 base and the J segment 2 bases; nucleotides outside the gene matches: 2. The CDR3 is 15 amino acids. The chain's CDR3 is CASSLSGRTYNEQFF. As DNA, the CDR3 is TGTGCCAGCAGCTTAAGCGGGAGAACCTACAATGAGCAGTTCTTC.

Only a few counts were recorded for this clonotype. Germline and junction disagree at one end, which may indicate a read error. V gene TRBV11-2 combines with J gene TRBJ2-3; perhaps TRBD1 as D (7 bases). This CDR3 has 12 amino acids. Germline CDR1 and CDR2: SGHAT and FQNNGV. This CDR3 is CASSLDRGGGDF. In nucleotides, the CDR3 is TGTGCCAGCAGCTTAGATCGAGGAGGGGGCGATTTT.

This clonotype has a count of ten or more. The V and J genes are TRBV12-3 or TRBV12-4 and TRBJ2-1; D possibly matches TRBD1 or TRBD2 (5 bases each). The CDR3 consists of 15 residues. V was cut by 6 bases and J by 2 bases, with 14 bases left in between. The CDR3 DNA reads as TGTGCCAGCAGCTTGTTCGGGGCGGCCTACAATGAGCAGTTCTTC. It yields the protein CASSLFGAAYNEQFF.